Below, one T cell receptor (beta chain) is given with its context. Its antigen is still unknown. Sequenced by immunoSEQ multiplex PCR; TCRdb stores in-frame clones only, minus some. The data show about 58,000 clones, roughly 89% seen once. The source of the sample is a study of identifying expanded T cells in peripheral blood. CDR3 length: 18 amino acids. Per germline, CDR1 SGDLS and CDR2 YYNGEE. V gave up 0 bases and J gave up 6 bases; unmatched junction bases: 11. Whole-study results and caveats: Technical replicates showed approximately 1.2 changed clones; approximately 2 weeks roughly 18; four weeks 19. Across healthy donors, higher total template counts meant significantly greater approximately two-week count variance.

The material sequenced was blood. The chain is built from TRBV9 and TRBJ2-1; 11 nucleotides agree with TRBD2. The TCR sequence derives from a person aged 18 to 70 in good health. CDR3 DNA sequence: TGTGCCAGCAGCGTAGGGCTAGCGGGAGGACTTCCATTCAATGAGCAGTTCTTC. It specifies CASSVGLAGGLPFNEQFF.